Below, 8 T cell receptor beta chains from the same sample are listed, as sequenced in a study of T cell responses to AZD1222 COVID-19 vaccine. The repertoire was sequenced with immunoSEQ multiplex PCR; TCRdb's copy has only in-frame clones and lacks some. The sample has some 80,000 clones, approximately 88% seen once; the top ten hold 9% to 10%. Sequenced here: peripheral blood, sampled 28 days after the second dose of the MenACWY control vaccine. Receptors were obtained from an adult who received the MenACWY meningococcal vaccine as a control.

The chain is built from TRBV30 and TRBJ1-2, with 9 positions matching TRBD1. Germline V gene sequence: CDR1 GTSNPN, CDR2 SVGIG (reference sequence). CDR3 length: 14 amino acids. J lost 5 bases, V lost 0 bases, and 4 bases had no gene match. The CDR3 here is CAWSVLGQGYGYTF. The CDR3 nucleotides read TGTGCCTGGAGTGTACTGGGACAGGGATATGGCTACACCTTC. Full variable domain (outside the CDR3, taken from reference TRBV30 and TRBJ1-2): SQTIHQWPATLVQPVGSPLSLECTVEGTSNPNLYWYRQAAGRGLQLLFYSVGIGQISSEVPQNLSASRPQDRQFILSSKKLLLSDSGFYLCAWSVLGQGYGYTFGSGTRLTVV.

The gene calls are TRBV9 and TRBJ1-1; the match to TRBD1 covers 9 bases. Trimming at V came to 5 bases and at J to 0 bases, leaving 5 bases not matched to a gene. The CDR3 is 15 amino acids. Per the germline V gene, CDR1 is SGDLS and CDR2 is YYNGEE. The CDR3 DNA reads as TGTGCCAGCAGTGTACAGGGGGCCTTGAACACTGAAGCTTTCTTT. Its protein product is CASSVQGALNTEAFF. Drawing the rest from reference TRBV9 and TRBJ1-1, the complete variable domain is DSGVTQTPKHLITATGQRVTLRCSPRSGDLSVYWYQQSLDQGLQFLIQYYNGEERAKGNILERFSAQQFPDLHSELNLSSLELGDSALYFCASSVQGALNTEAFFGQGTRLTVV.

The sample holds one count of this clone. This chain connects TRBV3-1 (or the pseudogene TRBV3-2) to TRBJ1-5; D not resolved. The V gene lost 1 base and the J gene lost 7 bases, with 11 bases spanning the gap. The length of the CDR3 is 14 residues. The V gene's germline CDR1 is LGHDT and CDR2 YNNKEL (reference sequence). This CDR3 is CASSQGVDGQPQHF. CDR3 nucleotide sequence: TGTGCCAGCAGCCAAGGGGTAGATGGGCAGCCCCAGCATTTT.

The chain links TRBV7-2 to TRBJ2-7; no definite D call. CDR1 is SGHTA and CDR2 is FQGNSA in the germline V gene. Between the trimmed V and J ends, which lost 5 bases and 2 bases, there was a span of 7 bases. This CDR3 has 12 residues. The CDR3 sequence is CASSRTAYEQYF. For the CDR3, the DNA is TGTGCCAGCAGCCGGACCGCCTACGAGCAGTACTTC. The entire variable domain, with the rest obtained from reference TRBV7-2 and TRBJ2-7, is as follows: GAGVSQSPSNKVTEKGKDVELRCDPISGHTALYWYRQSLGQGLEFLIYFQGNSAPDKSGLPSDRFSAERTGGSVSTLTIQRTQQEDSAVYLCASSRTAYEQYFGPGTRLTVT.

The CDR3 is CASSAQGPDNEQFF. DNA of the CDR3: TGTGCCAGTAGTGCACAGGGGCCAGACAATGAGCAGTTCTTC. The V gene is TRBV19, the J gene TRBJ2-1, with TRBD1 matching 7 bases. The CDR3 has 14 residues. Germline V CDR1 and CDR2: LNHDA, SQIVND (reference sequence). J lost 5 bases, V lost 5 bases, and 6 bases had no gene match.

The chain joins TRBV20-1 to TRBJ2-3; D perhaps matches TRBD1 (5 bases). The CDR3 loop spans 11 amino acids. CDR1 and CDR2 from the germline V gene are DFQATT and SNEGSKA (reference sequence). V was shortened by 4 bases and J by 15 bases, with 17 bases between the two germline ends. CDR3: CSAKDGRGLYF. For the CDR3, the DNA is TGCAGTGCTAAAGACGGAAGGGGATTATATTTT.

The CDR3 DNA is TGTGCCACCAGCAGAGAGCTAGCGGGGGGCGCGGGCTACAATGAGCAGTTCTTC. Amino acids: CATSRELAGGAGYNEQFF. The rearrangement joins TRBV15 to TRBJ2-1; 11 nucleotides agree with TRBD2. Germline trimming cut 0 bases from V and 3 bases from J; bases unmatched to any gene: 7. The V gene's germline CDR1 is LNHNV and CDR2 YYDKDF (reference sequence). The CDR3 runs to 18 residues. Full variable domain (outside the CDR3, taken from reference TRBV15 and TRBJ2-1): DAMVIQNPRYQVTQFGKPVTLSCSQTLNHNVMYWYQQKSSQAPKLLFHYYDKDFNNEADTPDNFQSRRPNTSFCFLDIRSPGLGDTAMYLCATSRELAGGAGYNEQFFGPGTRLTVL.

The chain recombines TRBV3-1 (or the pseudogene TRBV3-2) with TRBJ1-5, with D possibly TRBD1 on 5 matching bases. Germline CDR1 reads LGHDT; CDR2 reads YNNKEL (reference sequence). Trimming shortened V by 4 bases and J by 7 bases, and 14 bases separated the two germline ends. This CDR3 has 14 amino acids. The CDR3 DNA sequence: TGTGCCAGCAGCCCCCCTGGGGGGGTCCAGCCCCAGCATTTT. It yields the protein CASSPPGGVQPQHF.